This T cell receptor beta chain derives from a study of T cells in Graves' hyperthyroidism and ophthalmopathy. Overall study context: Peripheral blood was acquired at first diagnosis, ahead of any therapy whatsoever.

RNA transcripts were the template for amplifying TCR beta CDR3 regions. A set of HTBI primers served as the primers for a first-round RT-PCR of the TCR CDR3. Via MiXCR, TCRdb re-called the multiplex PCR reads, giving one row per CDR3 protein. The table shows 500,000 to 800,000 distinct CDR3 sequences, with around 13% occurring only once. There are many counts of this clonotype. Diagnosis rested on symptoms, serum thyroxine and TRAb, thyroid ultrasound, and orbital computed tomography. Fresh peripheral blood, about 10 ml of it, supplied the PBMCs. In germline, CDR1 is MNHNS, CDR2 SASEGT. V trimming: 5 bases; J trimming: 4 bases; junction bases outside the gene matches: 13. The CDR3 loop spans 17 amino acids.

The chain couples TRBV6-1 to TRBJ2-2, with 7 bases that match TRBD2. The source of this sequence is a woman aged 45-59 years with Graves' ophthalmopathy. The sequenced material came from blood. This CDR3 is CASSTTAGLLGTGELFF. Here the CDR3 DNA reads TGTGCCAGCAGTACTACAGCGGGACTTCTGGGCACCGGGGAGCTGTTTTTT.